This TCR beta chain was found in a study of T cell responses to AZD1222 COVID-19 vaccine. The V gene's germline CDR1 is SGHTS and CDR2 YDEGEE. The CDR3 covers 15 residues. V was cut by 4 bases and J by 4 bases, with 15 bases left in between. Profiling relied on immunoSEQ multiplex PCR, and the TCRdb table lists in-frame clones only, not all of them. The data show tens of thousands of clones, 80% to 85% seen once. Sequenced material: peripheral blood, taken 28 days after the second AZD1222 dose. The chain uses TRBV5-8 and TRBJ2-1, with D perhaps assigned TRBD1 or TRBD2 (5 bases each). The sequence was obtained from an adult who received the AZD1222 COVID-19 vaccine. The CDR3 sequence is CASSARGSRYNEQFF. The CDR3, as DNA: TGTGCCAGCAGCGCCCGGGGCTCGAGGTACAATGAGCAGTTCTTC.